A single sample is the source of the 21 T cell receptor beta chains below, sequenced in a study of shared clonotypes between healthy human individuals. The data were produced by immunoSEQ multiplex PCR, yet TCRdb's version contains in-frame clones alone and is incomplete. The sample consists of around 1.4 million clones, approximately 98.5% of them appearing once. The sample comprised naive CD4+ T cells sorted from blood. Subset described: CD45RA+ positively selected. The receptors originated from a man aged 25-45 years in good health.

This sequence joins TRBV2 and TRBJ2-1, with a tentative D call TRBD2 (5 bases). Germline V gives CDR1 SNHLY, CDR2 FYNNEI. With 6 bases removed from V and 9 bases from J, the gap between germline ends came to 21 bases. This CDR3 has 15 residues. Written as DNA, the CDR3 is TGTGCCAGCAGGCTGGACTCATCTCGAGGCAGTGAGCAGTTCTTC. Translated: CASRLDSSRGSEQFF.

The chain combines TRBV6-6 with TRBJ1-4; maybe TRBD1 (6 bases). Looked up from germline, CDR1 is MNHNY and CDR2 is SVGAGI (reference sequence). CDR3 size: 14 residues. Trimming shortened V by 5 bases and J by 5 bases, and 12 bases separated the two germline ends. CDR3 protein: CASSTNTGNEKLFF. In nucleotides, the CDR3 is TGTGCCAGCAGTACGAACACAGGGAATGAAAAACTGTTTTTT.

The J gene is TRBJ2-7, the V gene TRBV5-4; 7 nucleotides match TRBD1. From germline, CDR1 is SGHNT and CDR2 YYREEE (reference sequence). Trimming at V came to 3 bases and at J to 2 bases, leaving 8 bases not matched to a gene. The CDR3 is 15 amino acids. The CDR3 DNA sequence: TGTGCCAGCAGCTCAAAGACAGGGCGTACCTACGAGCAGTACTTC. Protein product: CASSSKTGRTYEQYF.

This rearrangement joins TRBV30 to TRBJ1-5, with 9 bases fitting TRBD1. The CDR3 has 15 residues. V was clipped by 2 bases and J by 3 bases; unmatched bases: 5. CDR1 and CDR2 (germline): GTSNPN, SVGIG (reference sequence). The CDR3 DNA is TGTGCCTGGAGTACGACAGGGGGTAACAATCAGCCCCAGCATTTT. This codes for CAWSTTGGNNQPQHF.

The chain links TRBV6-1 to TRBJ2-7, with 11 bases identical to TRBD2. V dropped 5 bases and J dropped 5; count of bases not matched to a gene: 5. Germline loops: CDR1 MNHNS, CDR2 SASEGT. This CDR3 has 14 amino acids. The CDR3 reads CASSRLAGRDEQYF. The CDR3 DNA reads TGTGCCAGCAGTCGACTAGCGGGACGGGACGAGCAGTACTTC.

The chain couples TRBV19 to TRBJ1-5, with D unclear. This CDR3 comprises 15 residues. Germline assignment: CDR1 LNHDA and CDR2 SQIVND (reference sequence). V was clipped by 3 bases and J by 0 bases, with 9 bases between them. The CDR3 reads CASSIRMYSNQPQHF. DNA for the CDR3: TGTGCCAGTAGTATCAGGATGTATAGCAATCAGCCCCAGCATTTT.

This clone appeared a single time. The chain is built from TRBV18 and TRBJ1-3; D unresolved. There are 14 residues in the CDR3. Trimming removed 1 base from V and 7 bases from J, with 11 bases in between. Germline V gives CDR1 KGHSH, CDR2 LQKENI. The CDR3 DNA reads TGTGCCAGCTCACCACAGAGCCAGTCCAACACCATATATTTT. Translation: CASSPQSQSNTIYF.

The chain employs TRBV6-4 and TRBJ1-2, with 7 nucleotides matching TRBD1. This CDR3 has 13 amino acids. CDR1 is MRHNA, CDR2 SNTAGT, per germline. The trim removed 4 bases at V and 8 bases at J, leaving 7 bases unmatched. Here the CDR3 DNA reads TGTGCCAGCAGTGCCGAACAGGGGTCCGGCTACACCTTC. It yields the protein CASSAEQGSGYTF.

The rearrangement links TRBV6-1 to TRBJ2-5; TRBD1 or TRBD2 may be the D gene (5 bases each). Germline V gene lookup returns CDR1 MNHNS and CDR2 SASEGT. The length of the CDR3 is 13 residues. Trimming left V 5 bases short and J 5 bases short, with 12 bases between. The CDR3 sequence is CASSPTREETQYF. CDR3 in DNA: TGTGCCAGCAGTCCGACCAGGGAGGAGACCCAGTACTTC.

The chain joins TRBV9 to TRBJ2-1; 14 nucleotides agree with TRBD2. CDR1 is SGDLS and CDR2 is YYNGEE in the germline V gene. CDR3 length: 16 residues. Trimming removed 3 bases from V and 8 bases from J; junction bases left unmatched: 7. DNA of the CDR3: TGTGCCAGCAGCGGACCGACTAGCGGGAGGGAGGATGAGCAGTTCTTC. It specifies CASSGPTSGREDEQFF. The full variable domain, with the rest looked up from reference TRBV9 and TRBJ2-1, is DSGVTQTPKHLITATGQRVTLRCSPRSGDLSVYWYQQSLDQGLQFLIQYYNGEERAKGNILERFSAQQFPDLHSELNLSSLELGDSALYFCASSGPTSGREDEQFFGPGTRLTVL.

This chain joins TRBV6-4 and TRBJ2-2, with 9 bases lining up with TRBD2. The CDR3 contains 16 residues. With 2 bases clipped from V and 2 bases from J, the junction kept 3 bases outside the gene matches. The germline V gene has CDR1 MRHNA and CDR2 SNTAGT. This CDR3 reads CASSDTSGQNTGELFF. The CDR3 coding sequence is TGTGCCAGCAGTGACACTAGCGGGCAAAACACCGGGGAGCTGTTTTTT.

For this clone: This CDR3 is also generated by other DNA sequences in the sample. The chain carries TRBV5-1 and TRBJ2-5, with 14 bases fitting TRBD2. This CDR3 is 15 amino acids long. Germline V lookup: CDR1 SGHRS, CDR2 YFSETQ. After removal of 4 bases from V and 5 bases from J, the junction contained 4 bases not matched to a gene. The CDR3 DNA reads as TGCGCCAGCAGCCCGGGACTAGCGGGAGTGGAGACCCAGTACTTC. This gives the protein CASSPGLAGVETQYF.

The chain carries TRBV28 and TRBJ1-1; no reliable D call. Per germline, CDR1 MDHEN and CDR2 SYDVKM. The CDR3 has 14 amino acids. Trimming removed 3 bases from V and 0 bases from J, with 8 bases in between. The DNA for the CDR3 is TGTGCCAGCAGTTTCGTCAGGTTGAACACTGAAGCTTTCTTT. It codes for CASSFVRLNTEAFF. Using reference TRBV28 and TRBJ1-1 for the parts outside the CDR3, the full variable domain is DVKVTQSSRYLVKRTGEKVFLECVQDMDHENMFWYRQDPGLGLRLIYFSYDVKMKEKGDIPEGYSVSREKKERFSLILESASTNQTSMYLCASSFVRLNTEAFFGQGTRLTVV.

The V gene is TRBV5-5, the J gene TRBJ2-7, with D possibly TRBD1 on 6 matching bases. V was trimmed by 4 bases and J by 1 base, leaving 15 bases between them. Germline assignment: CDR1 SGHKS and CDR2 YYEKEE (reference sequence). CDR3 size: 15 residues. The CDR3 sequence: CASSRRLDRSYEQYF. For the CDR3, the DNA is TGTGCCAGCAGCCGTCGACTGGACAGATCCTACGAGCAGTACTTC.

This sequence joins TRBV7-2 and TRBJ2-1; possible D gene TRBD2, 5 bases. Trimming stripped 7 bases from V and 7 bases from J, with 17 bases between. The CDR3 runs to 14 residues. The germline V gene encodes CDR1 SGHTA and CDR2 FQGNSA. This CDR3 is CASTLGGPRNEQFF. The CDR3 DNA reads TGTGCCAGCACCCTCGGAGGACCGAGGAATGAGCAGTTCTTC.

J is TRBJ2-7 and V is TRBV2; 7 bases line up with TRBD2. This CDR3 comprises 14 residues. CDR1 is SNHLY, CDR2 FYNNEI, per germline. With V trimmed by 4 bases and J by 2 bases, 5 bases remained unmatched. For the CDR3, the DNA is TGTGCCAGCAGTGGTCCAGCGGGGCCCTACGAGCAGTACTTC. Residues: CASSGPAGPYEQYF. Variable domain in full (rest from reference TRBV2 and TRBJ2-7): EPEVTQTPSHQVTQMGQEVILRCVPISNHLYFYWYRQILGQKVEFLVSFYNNEISEKSEIFDDQFSVERPDGSNFTLKIRSTKLEDSAMYFCASSGPAGPYEQYFGPGTRLTVT.

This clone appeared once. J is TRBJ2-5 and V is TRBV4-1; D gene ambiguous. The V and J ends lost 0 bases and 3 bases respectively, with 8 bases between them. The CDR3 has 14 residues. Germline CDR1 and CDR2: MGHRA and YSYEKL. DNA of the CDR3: TGCGCCAGCAGCCAAGATATGGGGAAAGAGACCCAGTACTTC. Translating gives CASSQDMGKETQYF.

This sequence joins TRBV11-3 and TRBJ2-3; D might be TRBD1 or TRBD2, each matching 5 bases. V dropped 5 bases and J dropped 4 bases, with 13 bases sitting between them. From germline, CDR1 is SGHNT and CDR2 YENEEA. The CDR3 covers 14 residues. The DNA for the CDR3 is TGTGCCAGCAGCCCTGGGGGTGGAGCAGATACGCAGTATTTT. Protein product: CASSPGGGADTQYF.

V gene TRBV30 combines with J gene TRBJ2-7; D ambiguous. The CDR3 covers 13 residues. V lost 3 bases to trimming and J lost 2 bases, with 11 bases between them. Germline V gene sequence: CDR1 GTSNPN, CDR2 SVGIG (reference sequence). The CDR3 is CAWRLGLTYEQYF. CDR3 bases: TGTGCCTGGAGATTAGGTTTGACCTACGAGCAGTACTTC. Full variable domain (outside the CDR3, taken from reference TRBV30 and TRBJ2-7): SQTIHQWPATLVQPVGSPLSLECTVEGTSNPNLYWYRQAAGRGLQLLFYSVGIGQISSEVPQNLSASRPQDRQFILSSKKLLLSDSGFYLCAWRLGLTYEQYFGPGTRLTVT.

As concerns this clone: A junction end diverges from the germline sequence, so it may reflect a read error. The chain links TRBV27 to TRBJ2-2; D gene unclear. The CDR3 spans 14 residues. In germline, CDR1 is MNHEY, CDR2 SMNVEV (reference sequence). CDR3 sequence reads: CASSLSVWSGSELF. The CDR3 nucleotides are TGTGCCAGCAGTTTATCTGTATGGTCGGGCAGCGAGCTTTTT.

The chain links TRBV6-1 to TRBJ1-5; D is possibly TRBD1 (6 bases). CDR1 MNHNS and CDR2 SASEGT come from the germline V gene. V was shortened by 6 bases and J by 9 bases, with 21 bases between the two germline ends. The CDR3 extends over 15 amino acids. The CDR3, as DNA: TGTGCCAGCAGATCCGGGACATCGGCCTTTTCGCCCCAGCATTTT. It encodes CASRSGTSAFSPQHF.